This TCR beta chain was captured in a study of blood T cell repertoires in COVID-19. In the source study's methods: The authors estimated nucleated cell counts from reference gene primer amplification. Clones were sequenced by immunoSEQ multiplex PCR, and TCRdb holds only the in-frame ones, with some missing. The DNA was the basis for D and trimming; V, J and clone size are from that table. The table has hundreds of thousands of clones, 75% to 85% seen once. The study recruited people aged 18 to 89 years across approximately 25 US areas. Each participant's cohort was designated according to participant-reported clinical history. This CDR3 region has 13 residues. V lost 0 bases and J 9 bases, leaving 12 bases between the germline ends. Germline assignment: CDR1 SGHRS and CDR2 YFSETQ.

The specimen was PBMCs or T cells enriched from blood (not recorded which). The source is a woman in her thirties or forties with acute COVID-19. This chain connects TRBV5-1 to TRBJ1-2, with D tentatively TRBD1 (6 bases). The CDR3 reads CASSLDQGRSYTF. The DNA for the CDR3 is TGCGCCAGCAGCTTGGACCAGGGGCGCAGCTACACCTTC.